Included here is one T cell receptor beta chain sequence, with context. Additional DNA sequences in this sample encode the identical CDR3. This table comes from immunoSEQ multiplex PCR, and its TCRdb copy is limited to in-frame clones, with some not included. The sample lists about 150,000 clones, 78% occurring once. Participant age was roughly 18 to 95 years, and participants resided in roughly 24 US areas. Cohort assignment relied on participant-reported clinical history. These data come from a study of blood T cell repertoires in COVID-19. V trimming: 0 bases; J trimming: 2 bases; junction bases outside the gene matches: 4. The CDR3 sequence is 16 residues long. Germline V CDR1 and CDR2: SGHRS, YFSETQ.

V gene TRBV5-1 combines with J gene TRBJ2-2; TRBD2 aligns across 7 bases. Sequenced input: PBMCs or T cells enriched from blood (not recorded which). This TCR was sampled from a woman aged 45-60 years who had recovered from COVID-19. The CDR3 DNA reads as TGCGCCAGCAGCTTGGTTTCAGCGGGAAACACCGGGGAGCTGTTTTTT. It yields the protein CASSLVSAGNTGELFF.